A single sample gave rise to the 19 T cell receptor beta chains below, sequenced in a study of cytotoxic CD8 clonotypes in ibrutinib-treated CLL. The table came from immunoSEQ multiplex PCR; TCRdb's copy has only in-frame clones and leaves some out. The profile shows under 200,000 clones, approximately 84% of them singletons. The input for sequencing was PBMCs, taken after 24 months of ibrutinib treatment. The origin of the receptors is a human donor with chronic lymphocytic leukemia.

Note on this clone: This same CDR3 is encoded by further DNA sequences in the sample. The rearrangement uses TRBV5-4 and TRBJ1-2; D uncertain. The CDR3 is 13 amino acids. The ends were cut back, 0 bases at V and 4 bases at J, with 7 bases in the middle. The germline gives CDR1 SGHNT, CDR2 YYREEE (reference sequence). CDR3: CASSLVSSYGYTF. The CDR3 nucleotides read TGTGCCAGCAGCTTGGTTTCCAGCTATGGCTACACCTTC.

The V and J genes are TRBV18 and TRBJ1-1; possibly TRBD1 for D (5 bases). This CDR3 is 12 amino acids long. Trimming cost V 8 bases and J 0 bases, with 7 bases left between them. CDR1 KGHSH and CDR2 LQKENI come from the germline V gene. CDR3 loop: CASMGVNTEAFF. The CDR3 nucleotides read TGTGCCAGCATGGGGGTGAACACTGAAGCTTTCTTT.

V and J are TRBV20-1 and TRBJ2-7, with D tentatively TRBD1 (6 bases). This CDR3 has 11 residues. The germline CDR1 and CDR2 sequences are DFQATT and SNEGSKA (reference sequence). V dropped 3 bases and J dropped 3 bases, with 6 bases sitting between them. Here the CDR3 reads CSASRGYEQYF. The CDR3 region has the DNA TGCAGTGCTAGCAGGGGCTACGAGCAGTACTTC.

This clone was counted once. V and J are TRBV5-1 and TRBJ2-1; 10 positions agree with TRBD2. V was clipped by 5 bases and J by 5 bases; unmatched bases: 7. The CDR3 spans 15 residues. Germline V gene sequence: CDR1 SGHRS, CDR2 YFSETQ. As DNA, the CDR3 is TGCGCCAGCAGAGGAGGGACTAGCGTTGACAATGAGCAGTTCTTC. Amino acid sequence: CASRGGTSVDNEQFF.

This clone was observed many times. The chain couples TRBV5-8 to TRBJ1-4; D unclear. The CDR3 runs 12 residues. Looked up from germline, CDR1 is SGHTS and CDR2 is YDEGEE. The V end was cut by 2 bases, the J end by 8 bases, with 7 bases between. The CDR3 nucleotides read TGTGCCAGCAGCTTCATGACGGAAAAACTGTTTTTT. Amino acids: CASSFMTEKLFF. The full variable domain, its missing parts supplied by reference TRBV5-8 and TRBJ1-4, is EAGVTQSPTHLIKTRGQQATLRCSPISGHTSVYWYQQALGLGLQFLLWYDEGEERNRGNFPPRFSGRQFPNYSSELNVNALELEDSALYLCASSFMTEKLFFGSGTQLSVL.

This clone showed up just once. The chain employs TRBV5-1 and TRBJ1-6; D is possibly TRBD1 (6 bases). Trimming removed 4 bases from V and 8 bases from J, with 16 bases in between. This CDR3 has 15 residues. Germline CDR1 SGHRS, CDR2 YFSETQ. The CDR3 region has the DNA TGCGCCAGCAGCCTCACAGGGACGGGGGATTCACCCCTCCACTTT. This sequence encodes CASSLTGTGDSPLHF.

This rearrangement joins TRBV6-5 to TRBJ2-1; 7 bases agree with TRBD2. The junction had 8 bases not matched to a gene; V was cut back by 6 bases and J by 3 bases. CDR1 is MNHEY, CDR2 SVGAGI, per germline. The CDR3 has 15 amino acids. The CDR3 loop is CASRAAGVSYNEQFF. In DNA form, the CDR3 reads TGTGCCAGCAGGGCCGCGGGAGTAAGCTACAATGAGCAGTTCTTC.

The rearrangement uses TRBV7-9 and TRBJ1-1, with 7 bases that match TRBD1. The CDR3 has 14 residues. The germline V gene has CDR1 SEHNR and CDR2 FQNEAQ (reference sequence). Germline trimming cut 5 bases from V and 5 bases from J; bases unmatched to any gene: 8. CDR3 DNA sequence: TGTGCCAGCAGCCACCAGGGGGGAGGGACTGAAGCTTTCTTT. As protein: CASSHQGGGTEAFF.

The chain joins TRBV14 to TRBJ2-2, with D possibly called TRBD1 or TRBD2 (5 bases each). Germline V CDR1 and CDR2: SGHDN, FVKESK. The V and J ends lost 1 base and 4 bases respectively, with 10 bases between them. The CDR3 loop spans 15 amino acids. The CDR3 DNA reads as TGTGCCAGCAGCCAAGGCTTGAGGGGCACCGGGGAGCTGTTTTTT. Encoded protein: CASSQGLRGTGELFF.

The V gene is TRBV4-1, the J gene TRBJ1-6, with D perhaps matching TRBD1 (6 bases). Germline loops: CDR1 MGHRA, CDR2 YSYEKL. The CDR3 sequence is 14 residues long. Trimming took off 5 bases at V and 10 bases at J, with 15 bases between the two ends. CDR3 sequence: CASSWGGGKSPLHF. The CDR3 bases are TGCGCCAGCAGCTGGGGGGGCGGCAAGTCACCCCTCCACTTT.

This CDR3 is CAWSKPPNTGELFF. Here the CDR3 DNA reads TGTGCCTGGAGTAAGCCCCCGAACACCGGGGAGCTGTTTTTT. The chain links TRBV30 to TRBJ2-2; D unclear. V dropped 2 bases and J dropped 0 bases, with 7 bases sitting between them. The CDR3 has 14 residues. CDR1 and CDR2 (germline): GTSNPN, SVGIG (reference sequence).

This rearrangement joins TRBV6-6 to TRBJ1-3; a possible D gene is TRBD1 (6 bases). Germline values: CDR1 MNHNY, CDR2 SVGAGI (reference sequence). V lost 6 bases to trimming and J lost 1 base, with 13 bases between them. CDR3 length equals 15 residues. CDR3 residues: CASSGQGPSGNTIYF. For the CDR3, the DNA is TGTGCCAGCAGCGGTCAGGGGCCTTCTGGAAACACCATATATTTT.

V usage is TRBV6-6 and J usage is TRBJ2-2, with 8 bases fitting TRBD1. In germline, CDR1 is MNHNY, CDR2 SVGAGI (reference sequence). The CDR3 length is 14 residues. J lost 3 bases, V lost 8 bases, and 5 bases had no gene match. CDR3 in amino acids: CASARGRYTGELFF. For the CDR3, the DNA is TGTGCCAGCGCCAGGGGGCGGTACACCGGGGAGCTGTTTTTT.

V usage is TRBV2 and J usage is TRBJ1-1, with TRBD1 matching over 8 bases. Per the germline V gene, CDR1 is SNHLY and CDR2 is FYNNEI. CDR3 length equals 12 residues. V lost 11 bases and J lost 6; bases outside the gene matches: 8. CDR3 in amino acids: CAVRQGAPEAFF. The CDR3 DNA follows: TGTGCCGTGAGGCAGGGGGCGCCTGAAGCTTTCTTT.

J is TRBJ2-3 and V is TRBV4-3; TRBD2 agrees at 8 bases. CDR3 length equals 15 residues. CDR1 is LGHNA and CDR2 is YSLEER in the germline V gene. The junction had 3 bases not matched to a gene; V was cut back by 1 base and J by 3 bases. This CDR3 reads CASSQAGGPTDTQYF. Here the CDR3 DNA reads TGCGCCAGCAGCCAAGCGGGAGGGCCGACAGATACGCAGTATTTT.

The chain joins TRBV6-6 to TRBJ1-3; tentative D call: TRBD1 (5 bases). Looked up from germline, CDR1 is MNHNY and CDR2 is SVGAGI (reference sequence). This CDR3 contains 14 residues. Between the trimmed V and J ends, which lost 8 bases and 6 bases, there was a span of 17 bases. The chain's CDR3 is CASLGEGRANTIYF. The DNA of the CDR3 is TGTGCCAGCTTAGGGGAAGGACGGGCAAACACCATATATTTT.

The gene calls are TRBV7-2 and TRBJ2-3; tentatively, D is TRBD2 (6 bases). The V and J ends lost 5 bases and 2 bases respectively, with 17 bases between them. This CDR3 is 16 amino acids long. The germline V gene has CDR1 SGHTA and CDR2 FQGNSA. CDR3 bases: TGTGCCAGCAGCCAACGGCGGGCGGGGTTCACAGATACGCAGTATTTT. Amino acids: CASSQRRAGFTDTQYF.

The V and J genes are TRBV5-8 and TRBJ1-6, with 8 bases fitting TRBD1. The length of the CDR3 is 16 residues. CDR1 is SGHTS and CDR2 is YDEGEE in the germline V gene. Losses at the gene ends were 4 bases for V and 5 bases for J; bases not matched to a gene: 8. CDR3 nucleotide sequence: TGTGCCAGCAGCAAATTCAGGGGGCAAAATAATTCACCCCTCCACTTT. It is translated as CASSKFRGQNNSPLHF. The complete variable domain, with remaining parts taken from reference TRBV5-8 and TRBJ1-6, reads EAGVTQSPTHLIKTRGQQATLRCSPISGHTSVYWYQQALGLGLQFLLWYDEGEERNRGNFPPRFSGRQFPNYSSELNVNALELEDSALYLCASSKFRGQNNSPLHFGNGTRLTVT.

The rearrangement uses TRBV18 and TRBJ1-1; the D gene is possibly TRBD1 (6 bases). CDR3 length: 14 amino acids. Germline assignment: CDR1 KGHSH and CDR2 LQKENI. V was cut by 5 bases and J by 3 bases, with 13 bases left in between. CDR3 sequence: CASSTLGADTEAFF. CDR3 coding DNA: TGTGCCAGCTCAACCTTGGGGGCGGACACTGAAGCTTTCTTT.